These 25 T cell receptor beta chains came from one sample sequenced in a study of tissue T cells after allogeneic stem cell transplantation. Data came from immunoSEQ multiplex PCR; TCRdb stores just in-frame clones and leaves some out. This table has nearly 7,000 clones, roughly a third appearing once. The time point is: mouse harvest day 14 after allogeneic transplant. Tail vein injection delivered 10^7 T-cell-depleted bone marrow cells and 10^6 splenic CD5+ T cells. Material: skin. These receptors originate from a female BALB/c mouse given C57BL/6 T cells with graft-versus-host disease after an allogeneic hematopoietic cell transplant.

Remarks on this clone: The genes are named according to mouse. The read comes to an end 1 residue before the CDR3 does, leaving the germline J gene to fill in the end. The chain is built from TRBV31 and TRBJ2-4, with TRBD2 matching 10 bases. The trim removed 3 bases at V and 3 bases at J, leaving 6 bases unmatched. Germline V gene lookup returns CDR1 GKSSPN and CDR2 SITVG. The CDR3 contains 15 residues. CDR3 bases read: TGTGCCTGGAGCCGAACTGGGGGGGGGCAAAACACCTTGTAC. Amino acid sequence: CAWSRTGGGQNTLY. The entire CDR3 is CAWSRTGGGQNTLYF.

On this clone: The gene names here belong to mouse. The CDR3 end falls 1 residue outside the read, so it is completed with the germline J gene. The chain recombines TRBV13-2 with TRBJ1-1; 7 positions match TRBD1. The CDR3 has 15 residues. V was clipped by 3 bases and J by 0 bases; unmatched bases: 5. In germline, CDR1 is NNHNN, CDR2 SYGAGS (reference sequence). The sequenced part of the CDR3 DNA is TGTGCCAGCGGTGTCTCCGGGACAGCAAACACAGAAGTCTTC. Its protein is CASGVSGTANTEVF. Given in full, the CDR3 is CASGVSGTANTEVFF.

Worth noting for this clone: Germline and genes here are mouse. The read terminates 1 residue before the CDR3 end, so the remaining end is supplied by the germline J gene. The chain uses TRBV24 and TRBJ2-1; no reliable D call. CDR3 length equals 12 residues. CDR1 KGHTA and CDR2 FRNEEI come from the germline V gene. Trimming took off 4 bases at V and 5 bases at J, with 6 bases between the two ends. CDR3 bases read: TGTGCCAGCAGTCAACAGCATGCTGAGCAGTTC. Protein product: CASSQQHAEQF. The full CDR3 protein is CASSQQHAEQFF.

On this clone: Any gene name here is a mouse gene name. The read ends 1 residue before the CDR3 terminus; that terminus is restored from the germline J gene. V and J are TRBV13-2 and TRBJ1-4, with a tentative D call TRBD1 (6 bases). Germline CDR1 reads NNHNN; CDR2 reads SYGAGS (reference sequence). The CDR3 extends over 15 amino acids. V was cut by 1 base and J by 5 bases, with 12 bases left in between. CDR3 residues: CASGDRGQGNERLFF. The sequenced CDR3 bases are TGTGCCAGCGGTGATCGCGGGCAGGGGAACGAAAGATTATTT.

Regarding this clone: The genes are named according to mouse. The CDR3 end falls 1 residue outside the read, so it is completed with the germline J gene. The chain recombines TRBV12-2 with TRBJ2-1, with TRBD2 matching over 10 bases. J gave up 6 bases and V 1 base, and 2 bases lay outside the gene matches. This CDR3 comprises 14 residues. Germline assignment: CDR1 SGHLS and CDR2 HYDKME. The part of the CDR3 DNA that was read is TGTGCCAGCTCTCTGAACTGGGGGGGTGCTGAGCAGTTC. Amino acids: CASSLNWGGAEQF. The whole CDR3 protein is CASSLNWGGAEQFF.

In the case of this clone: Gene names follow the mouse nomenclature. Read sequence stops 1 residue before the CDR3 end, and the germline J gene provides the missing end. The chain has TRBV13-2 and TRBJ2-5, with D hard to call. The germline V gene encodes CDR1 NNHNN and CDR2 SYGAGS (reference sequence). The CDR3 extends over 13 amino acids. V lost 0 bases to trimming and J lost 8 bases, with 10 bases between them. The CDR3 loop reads CASGDAQWTTQYF. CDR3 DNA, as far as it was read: TGTGCCAGCGGTGATGCACAGTGGACCACCCAGTAC.

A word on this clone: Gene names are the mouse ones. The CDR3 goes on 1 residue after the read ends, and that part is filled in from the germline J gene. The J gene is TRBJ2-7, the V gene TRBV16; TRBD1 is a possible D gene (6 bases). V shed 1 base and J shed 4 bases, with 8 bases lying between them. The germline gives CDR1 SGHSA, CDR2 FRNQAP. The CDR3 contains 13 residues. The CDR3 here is CASSLVGTYEQYF. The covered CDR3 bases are TGTGCAAGCAGCTTAGTCGGGACATATGAACAGTAC.

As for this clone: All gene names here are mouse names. The CDR3 region is CASSPQGENSDYTF. The CDR3 DNA, read in part, is TGTGCCAGCTCTCCCCAGGGGGAAAACTCCGACTACACC. The chain couples TRBV12-1 to TRBJ1-2, with 7 bases that match TRBD1. The CDR3 goes on 1 residue after the read ends, and that part is filled in from the germline J gene. The V segment lost 2 bases and the J segment 1 base; nucleotides outside the gene matches: 3. Per the germline V gene, CDR1 is SGHSN and CDR2 is HYEKVE. This CDR3 is built from 14 residues.

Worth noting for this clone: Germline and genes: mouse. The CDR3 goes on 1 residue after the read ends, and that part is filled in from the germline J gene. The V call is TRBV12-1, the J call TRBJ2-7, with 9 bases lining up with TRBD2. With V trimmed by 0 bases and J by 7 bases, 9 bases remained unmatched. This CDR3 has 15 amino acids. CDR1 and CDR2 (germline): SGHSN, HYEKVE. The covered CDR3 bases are TGTGCCAGCTCTCTCGAAAACTGGGGGGCGGGAGAACAGTAC. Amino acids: CASSLENWGAGEQY. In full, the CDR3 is CASSLENWGAGEQYF.

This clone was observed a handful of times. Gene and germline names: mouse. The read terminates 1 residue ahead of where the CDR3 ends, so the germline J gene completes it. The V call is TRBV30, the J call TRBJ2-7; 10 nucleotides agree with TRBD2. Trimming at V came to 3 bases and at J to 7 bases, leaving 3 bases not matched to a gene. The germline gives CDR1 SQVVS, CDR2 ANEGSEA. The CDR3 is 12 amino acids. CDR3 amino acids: CSSRTGGREQYF. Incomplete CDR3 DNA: TGTAGTTCTAGGACTGGGGGGCGGGAACAGTAC.

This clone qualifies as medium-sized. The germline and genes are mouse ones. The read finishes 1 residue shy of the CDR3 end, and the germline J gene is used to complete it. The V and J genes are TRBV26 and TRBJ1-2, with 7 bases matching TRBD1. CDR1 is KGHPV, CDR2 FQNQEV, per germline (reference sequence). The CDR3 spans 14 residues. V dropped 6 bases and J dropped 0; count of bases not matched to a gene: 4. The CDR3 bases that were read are TGTGCCAGCAGATCCGGGACAGCAAACTCCGACTACACC. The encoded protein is CASRSGTANSDYT. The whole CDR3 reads CASRSGTANSDYTF.

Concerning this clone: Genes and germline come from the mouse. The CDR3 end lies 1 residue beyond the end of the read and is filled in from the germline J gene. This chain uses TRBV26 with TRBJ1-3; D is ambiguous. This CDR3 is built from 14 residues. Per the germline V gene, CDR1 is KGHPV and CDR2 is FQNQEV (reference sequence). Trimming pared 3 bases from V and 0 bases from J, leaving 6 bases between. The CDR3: CASSLQISGNTLYF. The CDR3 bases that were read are TGTGCCAGCAGTCTACAGATTTCTGGAAATACGCTCTAT.

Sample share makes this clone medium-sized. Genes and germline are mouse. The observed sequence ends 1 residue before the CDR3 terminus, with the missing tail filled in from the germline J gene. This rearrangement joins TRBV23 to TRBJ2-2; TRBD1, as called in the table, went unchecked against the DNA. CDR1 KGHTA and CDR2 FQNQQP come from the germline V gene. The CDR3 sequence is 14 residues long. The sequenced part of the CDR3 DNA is TGCTCCAGCAGTCGACAATCAAACACCGGGCAGCTCTAC. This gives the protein CSSSRQSNTGQLY. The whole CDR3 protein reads CSSSRQSNTGQLYF.

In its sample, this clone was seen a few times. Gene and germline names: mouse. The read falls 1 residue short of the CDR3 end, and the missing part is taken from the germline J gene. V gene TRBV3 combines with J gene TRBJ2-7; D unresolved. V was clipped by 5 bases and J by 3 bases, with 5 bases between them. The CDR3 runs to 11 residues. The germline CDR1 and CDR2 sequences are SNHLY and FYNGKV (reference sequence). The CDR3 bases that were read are TGTGCCAGCAGCGGCATCTATGAACAGTAC. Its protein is CASSGIYEQY. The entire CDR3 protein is CASSGIYEQYF.

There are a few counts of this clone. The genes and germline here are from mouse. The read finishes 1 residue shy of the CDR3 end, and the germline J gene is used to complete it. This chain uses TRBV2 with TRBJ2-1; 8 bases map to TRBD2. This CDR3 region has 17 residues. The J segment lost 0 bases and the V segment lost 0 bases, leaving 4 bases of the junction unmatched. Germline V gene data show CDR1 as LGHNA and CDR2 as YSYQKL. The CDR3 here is CASSQDVTGDNYAEQFF. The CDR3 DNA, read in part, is TGTGCCAGCAGCCAAGATGTGACTGGGGATAACTATGCTGAGCAGTTC.

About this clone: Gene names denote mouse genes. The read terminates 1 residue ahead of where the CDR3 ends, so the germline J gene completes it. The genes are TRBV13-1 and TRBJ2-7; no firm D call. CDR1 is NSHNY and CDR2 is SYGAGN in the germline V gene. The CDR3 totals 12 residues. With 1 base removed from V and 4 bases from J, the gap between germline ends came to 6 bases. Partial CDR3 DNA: TGTGCCAGCAGTGATCCTTTTTATGAACAGTAC. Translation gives CASSDPFYEQY. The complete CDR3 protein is CASSDPFYEQYF.

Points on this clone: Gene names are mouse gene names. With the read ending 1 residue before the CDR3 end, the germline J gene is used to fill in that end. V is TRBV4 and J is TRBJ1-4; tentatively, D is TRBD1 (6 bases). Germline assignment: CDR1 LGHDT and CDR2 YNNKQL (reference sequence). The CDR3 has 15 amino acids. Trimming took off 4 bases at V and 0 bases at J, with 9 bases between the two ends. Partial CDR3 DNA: TGTGCCAGCAGCTCTTACAGGGTTTCCAACGAAAGATTATTT. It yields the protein CASSSYRVSNERLF. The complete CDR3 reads CASSSYRVSNERLFF.

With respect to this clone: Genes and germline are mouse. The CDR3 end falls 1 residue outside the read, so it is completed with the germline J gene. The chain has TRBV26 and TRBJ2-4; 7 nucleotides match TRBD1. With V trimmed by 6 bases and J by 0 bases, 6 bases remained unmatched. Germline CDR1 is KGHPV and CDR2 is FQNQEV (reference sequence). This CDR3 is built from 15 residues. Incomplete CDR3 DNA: TGTGCCAGCAGCCCGGGACAGTATAGTCAAAACACCTTGTAC. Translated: CASSPGQYSQNTLY. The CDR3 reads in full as CASSPGQYSQNTLYF.

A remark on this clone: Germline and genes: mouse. CDR3 residues: CASSLHSQNTLYF. The CDR3 DNA, read in part, is TGTGCCAGCAGTCTGCACAGTCAAAACACCTTGTAC. The chain employs TRBV26 and TRBJ2-4; D is uncertain. The CDR3 end lies 1 residue beyond the end of the read and is filled in from the germline J gene. CDR1 is KGHPV and CDR2 is FQNQEV in the germline V gene (reference sequence). V was cut by 2 bases and J by 0 bases, with 3 bases left in between. This CDR3 is built from 13 residues.

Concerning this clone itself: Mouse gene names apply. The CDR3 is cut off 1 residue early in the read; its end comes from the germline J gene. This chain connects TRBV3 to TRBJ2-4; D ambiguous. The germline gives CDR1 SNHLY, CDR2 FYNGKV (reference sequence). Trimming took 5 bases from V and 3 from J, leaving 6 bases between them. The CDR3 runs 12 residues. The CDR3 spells CASSPPQNTLYF. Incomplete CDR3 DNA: TGTGCCAGCAGCCCCCCCCAAAACACCTTGTAC.

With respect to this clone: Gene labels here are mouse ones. Here the CDR3 reads CGASGQSNTGQLYF. Incomplete CDR3 DNA: TGTGGTGCCTCGGGACAGTCAAACACCGGGCAGCTCTAC. This chain connects TRBV20 to TRBJ2-2, with 7 bases lining up with TRBD1. Sequencing ends 1 residue short of the CDR3 end; the germline J gene provides the rest. The CDR3 runs to 14 residues. Trimming at V came to 6 bases and at J to 0 bases, leaving 4 bases not matched to a gene. The germline CDR1 and CDR2 sequences are GFQATS and STVNSAI.

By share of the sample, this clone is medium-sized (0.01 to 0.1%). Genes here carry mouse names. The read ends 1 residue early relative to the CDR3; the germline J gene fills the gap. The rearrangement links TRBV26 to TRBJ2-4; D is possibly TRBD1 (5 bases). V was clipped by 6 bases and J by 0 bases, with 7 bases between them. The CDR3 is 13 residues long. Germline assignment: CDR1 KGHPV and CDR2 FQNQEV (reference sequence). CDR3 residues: CASRTVSQNTLYF. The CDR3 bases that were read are TGTGCCAGCAGGACAGTTAGTCAAAACACCTTGTAC.

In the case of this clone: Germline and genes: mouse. The CDR3 sequence is CAWSLGASQNTLYF. CDR3 DNA, as far as it was read: TGTGCCTGGAGTCTAGGGGCGAGTCAAAACACCTTGTAC. This chain uses TRBV31 with TRBJ2-4, with D perhaps assigned TRBD1 or TRBD2 (5 bases each). Coverage ceases 1 residue before the CDR3 finishes, and the germline J gene fills in the end. Deletions cut 0 bases from V and 0 bases from J, with 7 bases between. There are 14 residues in the CDR3. Germline assignment: CDR1 GKSSPN and CDR2 SITVG.

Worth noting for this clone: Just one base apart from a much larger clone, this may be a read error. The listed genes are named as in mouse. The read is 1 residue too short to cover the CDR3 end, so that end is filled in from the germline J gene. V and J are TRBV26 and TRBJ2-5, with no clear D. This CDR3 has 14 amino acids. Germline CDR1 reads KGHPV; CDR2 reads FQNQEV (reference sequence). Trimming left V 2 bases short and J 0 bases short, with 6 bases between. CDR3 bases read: TGTGCCAGCAGTCTGACAATTAACCAAGACACCCAGTAC. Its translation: CASSLTINQDTQY. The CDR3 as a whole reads CASSLTINQDTQYF.

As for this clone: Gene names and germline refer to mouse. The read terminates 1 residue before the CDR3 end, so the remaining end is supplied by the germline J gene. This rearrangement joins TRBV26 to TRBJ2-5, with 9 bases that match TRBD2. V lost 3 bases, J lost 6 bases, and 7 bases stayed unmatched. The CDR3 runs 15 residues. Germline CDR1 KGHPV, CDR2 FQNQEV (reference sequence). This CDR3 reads CASSLRLGVVDTQYF. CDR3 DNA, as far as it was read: TGTGCCAGCAGTCTCAGACTGGGGGTTGTGGACACCCAGTAC.